This entry lists 12 T cell receptor beta chains sequenced from one sample in a study of cytomegalovirus exposure and HLA in healthy donors. Use of 60 Vbeta and 13 Jbeta primers characterized the PCR. Only in-frame clones appear in the TCRdb table, and some are missing; sequencing was by immunoSEQ multiplex PCR. Found here are under 55,000 clones, around 80% of them singletons; the top ten hold around 8.1%. The material sequenced was PBMCs. The source of these receptors is a man younger than 40 in good health and CMV-seropositive.

The rearrangement joins TRBV6-1 to TRBJ2-7; weak D call: TRBD1 (6 bases). This CDR3 is 15 amino acids long. V lost 2 bases, J lost 2 bases, and 13 bases lay in between. Per germline, CDR1 MNHNS and CDR2 SASEGT. CDR3 nucleotide sequence: TGTGCCAGCAGTGAATTGGGTACAGGGACCTACGAGCAGTACTTC. Translated, it gives CASSELGTGTYEQYF.

The chain uses TRBV4-2 and TRBJ1-1; 8 bases are a match to TRBD1. The J segment lost 6 bases and the V segment lost 1 base, leaving 7 bases of the junction unmatched. Germline V gives CDR1 LGHNA, CDR2 YNFKEQ. This CDR3 spans 15 amino acids. The chain's CDR3 is CASSQAPQGAPEAFF. The CDR3 bases are TGTGCCAGCAGCCAAGCCCCTCAGGGGGCCCCTGAAGCTTTCTTT.

This clone was recorded a few times. The V and J genes are TRBV4-2 and TRBJ1-6; a possible D gene is TRBD1 (6 bases). V lost 4 bases, J lost 4 bases, and 20 bases lay in between. Germline lookup yields CDR1 LGHNA and CDR2 YNFKEQ. This CDR3 is 18 amino acids long. Here the CDR3 DNA reads TGTGCCAGCAGCCGAACTCAGGACAGCTGGGGGTATAATTCACCCCTCCACTTT. This sequence encodes CASSRTQDSWGYNSPLHF.

The V call is TRBV15, the J call TRBJ2-7; D perhaps matches TRBD1 (6 bases). V was shortened by 4 bases and J by 0 bases, with 16 bases between the two germline ends. Germline V gene sequence: CDR1 LNHNV, CDR2 YYDKDF (reference sequence). The CDR3 runs to 16 residues. In DNA form, the CDR3 reads TGTGCCACCAGCACCGGTTTCCAGGGGACCTCCTACGAGCAGTACTTC. Its protein product is CATSTGFQGTSYEQYF.

V usage is TRBV25-1 and J usage is TRBJ1-4, with TRBD1 matching over 10 bases. In germline, CDR1 is MGHDK, CDR2 SYGVNS. V shed 3 bases, J shed 3 bases, and the junction held 7 bases outside the gene matches. The CDR3 loop spans 17 amino acids. In DNA form, the CDR3 reads TGTGCCAGCAGTGAGCACCGACAGGGGGCCTCTAATGAAAAACTGTTTTTT. It is translated as CASSEHRQGASNEKLFF. The full variable domain, completed using reference TRBV25-1 and TRBJ1-4, is EADIYQTPRYLVIGTGKKITLECSQTMGHDKMYWYQQDPGMELHLIHYSYGVNSTEKGDLSSESTVSRIRTEHFPLTLESARPSHTSQYLCASSEHRQGASNEKLFFGSGTQLSVL.

The V call is TRBV13, the J call TRBJ1-5; 11 nucleotides line up with TRBD1. CDR1 and CDR2 from the germline V gene are PRHDT and FYEKMQ (reference sequence). The CDR3 loop spans 14 amino acids. After removal of 5 bases from V and 6 bases from J, the junction contained 3 bases not matched to a gene. CDR3 nucleotide sequence: TGTGCCAGCAGCCCCGGGACAGGGGGTCAGCCCCAGCATTTT. Translating gives CASSPGTGGQPQHF.

The chain uses TRBV28 and TRBJ1-3; D is possibly TRBD1 (5 bases). This CDR3 has 14 residues. The germline V gene has CDR1 MDHEN and CDR2 SYDVKM. V gave up 3 bases and J gave up 1 base, with 7 bases separating them. This CDR3 reads CASSFGGSGNTIYF. For the CDR3, the DNA is TGTGCCAGCAGTTTCGGGGGTTCTGGAAACACCATATATTTT. Full variable domain (missing parts from reference TRBV28 and TRBJ1-3): DVKVTQSSRYLVKRTGEKVFLECVQDMDHENMFWYRQDPGLGLRLIYFSYDVKMKEKGDIPEGYSVSREKKERFSLILESASTNQTSMYLCASSFGGSGNTIYFGEGSWLTVV.

The chain couples TRBV5-6 to TRBJ1-3, with D maybe TRBD1 (5 bases). CDR3 length: 16 amino acids. CDR1 is SGHDT and CDR2 is YYEEEE in the germline V gene. Trimming pared 3 bases from V and 0 bases from J, leaving 13 bases between. The CDR3 DNA is TGTGCCAGCAGCTCACTAAGTACAGGCTCTGGAAACACCATATATTTT. Protein: CASSSLSTGSGNTIYF. Using reference TRBV5-6 and TRBJ1-3 for the parts outside the CDR3, the full variable domain is DAGVTQSPTHLIKTRGQQVTLRCSPKSGHDTVSWYQQALGQGPQFIFQYYEEEERQRGNFPDRFSGHQFPNYSSELNVNALLLGDSALYLCASSSLSTGSGNTIYFGEGSWLTVV.

The chain is built from TRBV2 and TRBJ1-2; unclear D gene. With 3 bases removed from V and 4 bases from J, the gap between germline ends came to 15 bases. The CDR3 contains 15 residues. Per germline, CDR1 SNHLY and CDR2 FYNNEI. The CDR3 DNA is TGTGCCAGCAGTGAGGTCGTATTAGTTGGCTATGGCTACACCTTC. It codes for CASSEVVLVGYGYTF.

This clone came up once. J is TRBJ1-1 and V is TRBV29-1, with 8 bases identical to TRBD1. Trimming cost V 7 bases and J 6 bases; bases outside gene matches: 10. CDR1 and CDR2 (germline): SQVTM, ANQGSEA. The CDR3 contains 13 residues. CDR3 sequence (DNA): TGCAGCGCCAAAACGGACAGGGTGGCTGAAGCTTTCTTT. Residues: CSAKTDRVAEAFF.

Only one count was recorded for this clone. The chain is built from TRBV28 and TRBJ2-5; 7 nucleotides agree with TRBD2. The J call may be wrong; the DNA end is better matched by TRBJ2-7. There are 17 residues in the CDR3. Per germline, CDR1 MDHEN and CDR2 SYDVKM. The CDR3 sequence is CASSFHISGANTYEQYF. CDR3 in DNA: TGTGCCAGCAGTTTCCATATCAGCGGGGCTAATACCTACGAGCAGTACTTC.

The J gene is TRBJ2-1, the V gene TRBV30; a possible D gene is TRBD2 (5 bases). The CDR3 has 13 residues. Germline values: CDR1 GTSNPN, CDR2 SVGIG (reference sequence). Trimming removed 5 bases from V and 0 bases from J, with 8 bases in between. The CDR3 DNA sequence: TGTGCCTGGCGGGGTAGCTCCTACAATGAGCAGTTCTTC. Amino acids: CAWRGSSYNEQFF.